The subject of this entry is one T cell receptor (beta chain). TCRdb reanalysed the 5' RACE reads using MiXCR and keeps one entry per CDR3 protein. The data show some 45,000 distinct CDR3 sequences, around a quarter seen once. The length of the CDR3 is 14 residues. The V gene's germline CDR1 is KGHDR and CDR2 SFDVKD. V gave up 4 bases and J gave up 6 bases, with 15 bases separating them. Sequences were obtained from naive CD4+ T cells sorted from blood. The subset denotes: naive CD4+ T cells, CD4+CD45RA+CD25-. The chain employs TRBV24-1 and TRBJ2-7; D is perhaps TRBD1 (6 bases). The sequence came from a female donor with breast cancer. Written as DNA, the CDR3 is TGTGCCACCAGTGACCACTATAAGACAGGCGAGCAGTACTTC. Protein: CATSDHYKTGEQYF.